Listed here is a single TCR beta chain. Using immunoSEQ multiplex PCR, the repertoire was profiled, and TCRdb retains in-frame clones only, with some absent. The profile shows about 150,000 clones, 87% of them singletons. The record originates from a study of T cell responses to AZD1222 COVID-19 vaccine. CDR3 size: 14 residues. The germline V gene encodes CDR1 SGHAT and CDR2 FQNNGV. Trimming took 1 base from V and 4 from J, leaving 11 bases between them. The material was peripheral blood, obtained 28 days after the second AZD1222 dose. V gene TRBV11-2 combines with J gene TRBJ2-7; no clear D. The TCR comes from an adult who received the AZD1222 COVID-19 vaccine. CDR3 amino acids: CASSLGRPAYEQYF. CDR3 in DNA: TGTGCCAGCAGCTTAGGTCGACCAGCTTACGAGCAGTACTTC.